A selection of T cell receptor beta chains follows, all from one sample in a study of response to subunit inactivated influenza vaccine. TCRdb re-called the RT-PCR reads with MiXCR, one entry per CDR3 protein. The repertoire includes 630,000 or so distinct CDR3 sequences, 15% to 18% of them detected once, and around 10% sits in the top ten. The material sequenced was PBMCs from blood, taken 11 to 12 days after vaccination. The receptors were sampled from a man aged 45-60 years who received an inactivated influenza vaccine. Each CDR3 is given with its conserved first and last residue. A D gene is named only where the DNA matches it firmly.

CDR3 protein: CASSQGWNSPTDTQYF
CDR3 length: 16
D gene: -
J gene: TRBJ2-3
V gene: TRBV4-1

CDR3 protein: CASRRSGADTQYF
CDR3 length: 13
D gene: -
J gene: TRBJ2-3
V gene: TRBV7-2

CDR3 protein: CATRAGNSYNEQFF
CDR3 length: 14
D gene: -
J gene: TRBJ2-1
V gene: TRBV2

CDR3 protein: CASSLMGRGTSGTDTQYF
CDR3 length: 18
D gene: TRBD2
J gene: TRBJ2-3
V gene: TRBV7-3

CDR3 protein: CASSYSRGGASNTGELFF
CDR3 length: 18
D gene: -
J gene: TRBJ2-2
V gene: TRBV6-5

CDR3 protein: CASSKFRIDTGELFF
CDR3 length: 15
D gene: -
J gene: TRBJ2-2
V gene: TRBV6-2/TRBV6-3

CDR3 protein: CASSYPPGDIQYF
CDR3 length: 13
D gene: -
J gene: TRBJ2-4
V gene: TRBV6-5

CDR3 protein: CASSGTRADTQYF
CDR3 length: 13
D gene: -
J gene: TRBJ2-3
V gene: TRBV7-3

CDR3 protein: CASKMLREGYNEQFF
CDR3 length: 15
D gene: TRBD2
J gene: TRBJ2-1
V gene: TRBV7-9

CDR3 protein: CSVLDRRKNEQFF
CDR3 length: 13
D gene: TRBD1
J gene: TRBJ2-1
V gene: TRBV29-1

CDR3 protein: CSVEVRGFGELFF
CDR3 length: 13
D gene: -
J gene: TRBJ2-2
V gene: TRBV29-1

CDR3 protein: CASSTRNSNEQFF
CDR3 length: 13
D gene: -
J gene: TRBJ2-1
V gene: TRBV11-3

CDR3 protein: CASRVQEPYNEQFF
CDR3 length: 14
D gene: -
J gene: TRBJ2-1
V gene: TRBV5-1

CDR3 protein: CASNSDRIGGYTF
CDR3 length: 13
D gene: -
J gene: TRBJ1-2
V gene: TRBV12-3/TRBV12-4

CDR3 protein: CASSLAYGGDEQFF
CDR3 length: 14
D gene: -
J gene: TRBJ2-1
V gene: TRBV7-9

CDR3 protein: CASSLGLGEQFF
CDR3 length: 12
D gene: -
J gene: TRBJ2-1
V gene: TRBV7-2

CDR3 protein: CASSLGTEPVTNYGYTF
CDR3 length: 17
D gene: TRBD1
J gene: TRBJ1-2
V gene: TRBV28

CDR3 protein: CASSLDRLSLYNEQFF
CDR3 length: 16
D gene: -
J gene: TRBJ2-1
V gene: TRBV5-6

CDR3 protein: CASRATGRSYGYTF
CDR3 length: 14
D gene: -
J gene: TRBJ1-2
V gene: TRBV27

CDR3 protein: CASTPGQGIRGTGELFF
CDR3 length: 17
D gene: TRBD1
J gene: TRBJ2-2
V gene: TRBV27

CDR3 protein: CAISEAQRGYNEQFF
CDR3 length: 15
D gene: TRBD2
J gene: TRBJ2-1
V gene: TRBV10-3

CDR3 protein: CASSQVWCSAYEQYF
CDR3 length: 15
D gene: -
J gene: TRBJ2-7
V gene: TRBV23-1

CDR3 protein: CASSFDRRRTDTQYF
CDR3 length: 15
D gene: -
J gene: TRBJ2-3
V gene: TRBV7-9

CDR3 protein: CASSQDITGGETQYF
CDR3 length: 15
D gene: TRBD2
J gene: TRBJ2-5
V gene: TRBV4-2

CDR3 protein: CASGPLAGPYNEQFF
CDR3 length: 15
D gene: TRBD2
J gene: TRBJ2-1
V gene: TRBV12-3/TRBV12-4

CDR3 protein: CASSFYQGKAGELFF
CDR3 length: 15
D gene: -
J gene: TRBJ2-2
V gene: TRBV7-8

CDR3 protein: CASSLDRVRSEQYF
CDR3 length: 14
D gene: -
J gene: TRBJ2-7
V gene: TRBV5-1

CDR3 protein: CASSQDPVSLGEQYF
CDR3 length: 15
D gene: -
J gene: TRBJ2-7
V gene: TRBV4-1

CDR3 protein: CASSLVIGGGQFDEQFF
CDR3 length: 17
D gene: -
J gene: TRBJ2-1
V gene: TRBV11-2

CDR3 protein: CAISEFGRNEQFF
CDR3 length: 13
D gene: -
J gene: TRBJ2-1
V gene: TRBV10-3

CDR3 protein: CASSAGNSYEQYF
CDR3 length: 13
D gene: -
J gene: TRBJ2-7
V gene: TRBV7-2

CDR3 protein: CASSQPQGAWTEAFF
CDR3 length: 15
D gene: TRBD1
J gene: TRBJ1-1
V gene: TRBV14

CDR3 protein: CSAELAGGSYEQYF
CDR3 length: 14
D gene: TRBD2
J gene: TRBJ2-7
V gene: TRBV29-1

CDR3 protein: CASSHGQLRLSPLHF
CDR3 length: 15
D gene: -
J gene: TRBJ1-6
V gene: TRBV6-2/TRBV6-3

CDR3 protein: CASSPARGLNNEQFF
CDR3 length: 15
D gene: TRBD1
J gene: TRBJ2-1
V gene: TRBV7-9

CDR3 protein: CASSPTSTAYPYEQYF
CDR3 length: 16
D gene: -
J gene: TRBJ2-7
V gene: TRBV7-9

CDR3 protein: CASSSTGRDTQYF
CDR3 length: 13
D gene: -
J gene: TRBJ2-3
V gene: TRBV7-7

CDR3 protein: CASSVRDGETQYF
CDR3 length: 13
D gene: -
J gene: TRBJ2-5
V gene: TRBV9

CDR3 protein: CASSLRGTGNQETQYF
CDR3 length: 16
D gene: TRBD1
J gene: TRBJ2-5
V gene: TRBV7-9

CDR3 protein: CASSLGGPRQETQYF
CDR3 length: 15
D gene: -
J gene: TRBJ2-5
V gene: TRBV5-1

CDR3 protein: CASTYRETQYF
CDR3 length: 11
D gene: -
J gene: TRBJ2-5
V gene: TRBV12-3/TRBV12-4

CDR3 protein: CASSLASGTGATDTQYF
CDR3 length: 17
D gene: -
J gene: TRBJ2-3
V gene: TRBV12-3/TRBV12-4

CDR3 protein: CASSDVSGRAVGELFF
CDR3 length: 16
D gene: TRBD2
J gene: TRBJ2-2
V gene: TRBV6-1

CDR3 protein: CAWSRRTGGGETQYF
CDR3 length: 15
D gene: TRBD1
J gene: TRBJ2-5
V gene: TRBV30

CDR3 protein: CASQARYEQFF
CDR3 length: 11
D gene: -
J gene: TRBJ2-1
V gene: TRBV6-6

CDR3 protein: CASSDGTTYEQYF
CDR3 length: 13
D gene: -
J gene: TRBJ2-7
V gene: TRBV25-1

CDR3 protein: CASSTTGAANVLTF
CDR3 length: 14
D gene: -
J gene: TRBJ2-6
V gene: TRBV7-9

CDR3 protein: CASTWDSGETQYF
CDR3 length: 13
D gene: TRBD1
J gene: TRBJ2-5
V gene: TRBV7-9

CDR3 protein: CATSRGLDSGGMETQYF
CDR3 length: 17
D gene: TRBD2
J gene: TRBJ2-5
V gene: TRBV15

CDR3 protein: CSVMSEVYYGYTF
CDR3 length: 13
D gene: -
J gene: TRBJ1-2
V gene: TRBV29-1

CDR3 protein: CAIREFDTEAFF
CDR3 length: 12
D gene: -
J gene: TRBJ1-1
V gene: TRBV6-6

CDR3 protein: CASRLGGDEQFF
CDR3 length: 12
D gene: TRBD2
J gene: TRBJ2-1
V gene: TRBV12-3/TRBV12-4

CDR3 protein: CASSVELANTGELFF
CDR3 length: 15
D gene: -
J gene: TRBJ2-2
V gene: TRBV9

CDR3 protein: CASFSESYEQYF
CDR3 length: 12
D gene: -
J gene: TRBJ2-7
V gene: TRBV6-1

CDR3 protein: CASSLAPRGTYEQYF
CDR3 length: 15
D gene: -
J gene: TRBJ2-7
V gene: TRBV7-2

CDR3 protein: CASKTGGAVGTEAFF
CDR3 length: 15
D gene: TRBD1
J gene: TRBJ1-1
V gene: TRBV28

CDR3 protein: CASSQDGTSGSSGETQYF
CDR3 length: 18
D gene: TRBD2
J gene: TRBJ2-5
V gene: TRBV4-3

CDR3 protein: CASSYGISGTYEQYF
CDR3 length: 15
D gene: TRBD2
J gene: TRBJ2-7
V gene: TRBV6-2/TRBV6-3

CDR3 protein: CASSLPGEQFF
CDR3 length: 11
D gene: -
J gene: TRBJ2-1
V gene: TRBV12-3/TRBV12-4

CDR3 protein: CSASPDRSNYGYTF
CDR3 length: 14
D gene: -
J gene: TRBJ1-2
V gene: TRBV20-1